Here is one T cell receptor beta chain with its context. The antigen it recognizes is unknown. No base quality information exists; no much larger clone differs at one position. The sample's treatment or condition, from its label and the paper: live attenuated yellow fever vaccine strain. A standard Ficoll-Paque protocol was used to isolate PBMCs from peripheral blood. Dynabeads CD4 and CD8 positive selection kits were used to isolate the CD4 and CD8 T-cell fractions. TriZol was used to extract RNA from bulk PBMCs, CD4 and CD8 fractions, and dextramer-positive and dextramer-negative fractions. The data stem from a study of T cells after yellow fever vaccination (dated by TCRdb to the late 2010s). Some background on the complete study: Libraries from fractions with low cell numbers were prepared with the SMART-Seq v4 Ultra Low Input RNA kit. To follow T-cell clones before and after primary and booster YFV17D yellow fever vaccination, bulk TCR alpha and beta repertoires were sequenced over time. Two healthy male donors, one aged 18 to 30 and one aged 30 to 40 years, were included in the cohort. Blood was drawn at multiple timepoints before and after primary and secondary immunization, with bulk PBMC replicates and cell subsets isolated.

Data came from an Illumina NovaSeq 6000. TCR cDNA was synthesized by 5'RACE template switching, through which a universal primer site and unique molecular identifiers were introduced. Priming for cDNA synthesis came from both the TCR alpha and TCR beta constant segments. Libraries were amplified in two PCR steps, with sample barcodes and sequencing adapters added in the second step. Sequencing of the libraries was done on either Illumina HiSeq 2500 (2x100 bp) or NovaSeq (2x150 bp). The original methods were these. MIGEC handled demultiplexing of reads and collapsing into UMI consensus sequences, while MiXCR performed V(D)J alignment. Vaccine-responding clonotypes were defined with edgeR using replicate PBMC samples, requiring FDR below 0.01 and a log2 fold change above 5 up to day 15. Each bulk clonotype received a CD4 or CD8 identity based on whether the sequenced CD4 or CD8 repertoire contained that clonotype at higher abundance. Through fastp at Q25 and MiXCR, TCRdb rebuilt clones from the public reads, retaining in-frame beta chains. Here each entry gathers all rows of one CDR3 protein and keeps the most common genes and DNA. These V and J calls derive from TCRdb rather than the authors' analysis. Counted in this sample were 300,000 or so distinct CDR3 sequences; roughly 8.7% of them appeared once. The top ten clonotypes cover about 3.7% of the sample.

After removal of 5 bases from V and 5 bases from J, the junction retains 5 bases not matched to a gene. The CDR3 runs 14 residues from the cysteine to the phenylalanine. Kept here is only the CDR3 DNA, which spans 42 bases and is read in frame from base 1. The full study reports these points: After the booster, most clones that had expanded after primary vaccination were detected again (around 97% of CD4 and around nine tenths of CD8), suggesting broad maintenance of memory. The secondary T-cell response was found to be weaker but faster than the primary response, with a peak reached on day 5 rather than on day 15. A small share of clonotypes occurred in both CD4 and CD8 compartments, likely arising from convergent recombination. Because only a couple of donors were included in the study, the extent to which the findings can be generalized is limited. Because abundant contaminating clonotypes from the bulk population could be contained in FACS-sorted repertoires, computational filtering was required.

The receptor's source is a man between 18 and 35 years old who received the YFV17D yellow fever vaccine. The chain was built from TRBV12-3 or TRBV12-4 and TRBJ1-5; 8 bases in the junction line up with TRBD1. The material sequenced was CD4+ T cells sorted from PBMCs, taken 5 days after the yellow fever booster vaccination. The DNA reads as follows: TGTGCCAGCAGTCCGGGGACAGGCCATCAGCCCCAGCATTTT. It encodes CASSPGTGHQPQHF.